One sample yielded the 14 T cell receptor beta chains listed below, sequenced in a study of T-cell memory formation after mild COVID-19 (dated by TCRdb to the early 2020s). Library method: 5' RACE. The reads were generated on an Illumina NovaSeq 6000. Using fastp trimming at Q25 and MiXCR clonotype assembly, TCRdb reanalyzed the public sequencing data and kept in-frame beta chains. Every entry covers one CDR3 protein and lists the most common genes and DNA from its rows. The sample table lists fewer than 350,000 distinct CDR3 sequences, 15% to 20% of them with a count of one. The ten largest clones represent approximately 20% of the sample. Source material: PBMCs or a T cell subset sorted from them (not recorded which). Receptors were obtained from a man aged 18 to 35 who had mild COVID-19 (a few samples of this study predate the infection). The sample titles of this study are shuffled in the database, so cell type and time point are left out; the donor was told from shared clones.

This chain connects TRBV6-6 to TRBJ2-3, with D perhaps given as TRBD1 or TRBD2 (5 bases each). The CDR3 sequence is 17 residues long. Germline loops: CDR1 MNHNY, CDR2 SVGAGI (reference sequence). V shed 1 base and J shed 2 bases, with 16 bases lying between them. The CDR3 bases are TGTGCCAGCAGTTACTGGAAAGGGGTTAGCGTCACAGATACGCAGTATTTT. Amino acids: CASSYWKGVSVTDTQYF.

The V gene is TRBV29-1, the J gene TRBJ2-3; D might be TRBD1 (5 bases). The CDR3 runs 13 residues. V dropped 4 bases and J dropped 2 bases, with 10 bases sitting between them. CDR1 and CDR2 from the germline V gene are SQVTM and ANQGSEA. In DNA, the CDR3 is TGCAGCGTTGGGCACAGGTACACAGATACGCAGTATTTT. Its protein is CSVGHRYTDTQYF.

This chain's CDR3 is CASRPPPSNLGAGELFF. The CDR3 DNA reads as TGTGCCAGCAGGCCTCCACCCTCGAACCTGGGGGCCGGGGAGCTGTTTTTT. V usage is TRBV12-3 or TRBV12-4 and J usage is TRBJ2-2; D tentatively fits TRBD1 or TRBD2 (5 bases each). V was cut by 6 bases and J by 6 bases, with 23 bases left in between. The CDR3 contains 17 residues.

The V and J genes are TRBV10-3 and TRBJ1-3; TRBD1 is a possible D gene (5 bases). The length of the CDR3 is 14 residues. Germline assignment: CDR1 ENHRY and CDR2 SYGVKD. V shed 3 bases and J shed 4 bases, with 10 bases lying between them. The CDR3, as DNA: TGTGCCATCAGTGATCAGGGTTCGGGAAACACCATATATTTT. It codes for CAISDQGSGNTIYF.

The sample holds a few counts of this clonotype. This chain links TRBV4-3 with TRBJ1-2; possibly TRBD1 for D (5 bases). The V gene's germline CDR1 is LGHNA and CDR2 YSLEER. The ends were cut back, 6 bases at V and 3 bases at J, with 17 bases in the middle. This CDR3 region has 15 residues. This CDR3 is CASSQGRLLDYGYTF. CDR3 nucleotides: TGCGCCAGCAGTCAGGGACGCCTGCTAGACTATGGCTACACCTTC.

The chain combines TRBV20-1 with TRBJ2-5; 9 nucleotides match TRBD2. This CDR3 contains 14 residues. CDR1 is DFQATT, CDR2 SNEGSKA, per germline (reference sequence). V was clipped by 7 bases and J by 4 bases; unmatched bases: 10. CDR3 loop: CSVLSGGNGETQYF. The CDR3 region has the DNA TGCAGTGTCCTTAGCGGGGGTAACGGAGAGACCCAGTACTTC.

This clonotype was counted only a few times. This chain uses TRBV19 with TRBJ2-2; 7 bases agree with TRBD1. V trimming: 8 bases; J trimming: 5 bases; junction bases outside the gene matches: 11. Germline lookup yields CDR1 LNHDA and CDR2 SQIVND (reference sequence). The CDR3 is 15 residues long. CDR3 coding DNA: TGTGCCAGTCGATTCCACAGGGGTTTGACCGGGGAGCTGTTTTTT. The encoded protein is CASRFHRGLTGELFF.

This chain links TRBV10-3 with TRBJ2-7; 7 positions match TRBD1. This CDR3 has 14 amino acids. With V trimmed by 9 bases and J by 3 bases, 11 bases remained unmatched. Germline lookup yields CDR1 ENHRY and CDR2 SYGVKD. CDR3 nucleotide sequence: TGTGCCATAAGCACCGGGACAGTCATCTACGAGCAGTACTTC. Amino acid sequence: CAISTGTVIYEQYF.

This clonotype was seen many times. This rearrangement joins TRBV7-3 to TRBJ2-2, with 7 bases that match TRBD1. J was trimmed by 4 bases and V by 5 bases; bases with no gene match: 4. Germline V gives CDR1 SGHTA, CDR2 FQGTGA. CDR3 length: 14 amino acids. CDR3 nucleotide sequence: TGTGCCAGCAGCCAATACAGGGGCACCGGGGAGCTGTTTTTT. It specifies CASSQYRGTGELFF.

The chain is built from TRBV7-9 and TRBJ2-7; D is ambiguous. CDR1 SEHNR and CDR2 FQNEAQ come from the germline V gene (reference sequence). V was pared by 4 bases and J by 7 bases, with 8 bases between. The CDR3 runs 11 residues. CDR3 amino acids: CASSSSREQYF. The DNA of the CDR3 is TGTGCCAGCAGCTCGAGTAGGGAGCAGTACTTC.

V gene TRBV18 combines with J gene TRBJ1-2; 8 bases fit TRBD1. Per germline, CDR1 KGHSH and CDR2 LQKENI. The CDR3 is 16 amino acids. J lost 8 bases, V lost 1 base, and 12 bases had no gene match. The DNA for the CDR3 is TGTGCCAGCTCACCACGAGAGGACAGGGAAGGTCGAGGCTACACCTTC. Translation: CASSPREDREGRGYTF.

V is TRBV4-3 and J is TRBJ1-5; weak D call: TRBD1 (5 bases). Germline V gene sequence: CDR1 LGHNA, CDR2 YSLEER. V lost 0 bases, J lost 9 bases, and 12 bases lay in between. There are 14 residues in the CDR3. This CDR3 reads CASSQDEGNWPQHF. The CDR3 DNA follows: TGCGCCAGCAGCCAAGATGAGGGGAACTGGCCCCAGCATTTT.

The J gene is TRBJ2-5, the V gene TRBV20-1; 10 positions match TRBD1. Germline CDR1 reads DFQATT; CDR2 reads SNEGSKA (reference sequence). The CDR3 covers 13 residues. V lost 6 bases, J lost 2 bases, and 3 bases stayed unmatched. The DNA of the CDR3 is TGCAGTGCCGCGGACAGGGGGCAAGAGACCCAGTACTTC. Amino acids: CSAADRGQETQYF.

This clonotype was recorded a few times. The genes are TRBV9 and TRBJ2-1; possibly TRBD2 for D (5 bases). This CDR3 has 14 residues. CDR1 SGDLS and CDR2 YYNGEE come from the germline V gene. With 0 bases removed from V and 8 bases from J, the gap between germline ends came to 12 bases. The CDR3 spells CASSVVSGSDEQFF. CDR3 nucleotides: TGTGCCAGCAGCGTAGTCTCGGGGTCGGATGAGCAGTTCTTC.